A selection of T cell receptor beta chains follows, all from one sample in a study of T cell repertoires in cytomegalovirus infection. Each CDR3 protein gets one entry after TCRdb re-called the reads with MiXCR. Altogether roughly 500,000 distinct CDR3 sequences are present, about 15% being singletons, with the ten largest covering about 24%. The sample was CD8+ T cells from PBMCs. These receptors were collected from a human donor in good health (CMV status not recorded). Some clones in this sample may be carry-over from other donors' samples. Both conserved end residues are part of each CDR3. Each record gives: D gene, J gene, clone size, V gene, CDR3 protein, CDR3 DNA. D genes are given only for firm matches. The size field is filled for only some rows; it gives once, few, many or a size class.

NA TRBJ1-1 NA TRBV2 CASSPGWEAFF TGTGCCAGCAGTCCCGGATGGGAAGCTTTCTTT
NA TRBJ1-3 few TRBV20-1 CSAEEVGNTIYF TGCAGTGCGGAGGAAGTTGGAAACACCATATATTTT
TRBD2 TRBJ2-3 NA TRBV24-1 CATSAAGATDTQYF TGTGCCACCAGTGCCGCGGGAGCGACAGATACGCAGTATTTT
NA TRBJ1-1 few TRBV5-1 CASSISGGPNTEAFF TGCGCCAGCAGCATATCGGGGGGGCCGAACACTGAAGCTTTCTTT
TRBD1 TRBJ2-3 many TRBV19 CASSIGGPGGPTDTQYF TGTGCCAGTAGTATCGGAGGACCAGGGGGTCCCACAGATACGCAGTATTTT
TRBD1 TRBJ1-2 NA TRBV15 CATSRTGALAGGYTF TGTGCCACCAGCAGGACAGGGGCCCTGGCCGGGGGCTACACCTTC
TRBD2 TRBJ2-3 many TRBV4-2 CASSDGTSGTDTQYF TGTGCCAGCAGCGATGGTACTAGCGGCACAGATACGCAGTATTTT
NA TRBJ2-5 NA TRBV5-1 CASSPTPGRLETQYF TGCGCCAGCAGCCCCACGCCCGGGAGACTAGAGACCCAGTACTTC
TRBD1 TRBJ1-1 NA TRBV3-1 CASSLGTGKNAFF TGTGCCAGCAGCCTCGGGACAGGGAAAAATGCTTTCTTT
NA TRBJ1-5 many TRBV27 CASSLVGQGNQPQHF TGTGCCAGCAGTTTAGTGGGGCAGGGTAATCAGCCCCAGCATTTT
NA TRBJ2-1 NA TRBV5-6 CASTWSGLTYNEQFF TGTGCCAGCACTTGGTCGGGACTCACCTACAATGAGCAGTTCTTC
TRBD1 TRBJ2-7 NA TRBV15 CATSSGTDPYEQYF TGTGCCACCAGCAGCGGGACAGACCCCTACGAGCAGTACTTC
TRBD2 TRBJ2-7 few TRBV5-4 CASSEPGLAEYEQYF TGTGCCAGCAGCGAACCGGGACTAGCGGAGTACGAGCAGTACTTC
NA TRBJ2-5 once TRBV28 CASSQPGLRGQETQHF TGTGCCAGCAGTCAGCCGGGACTCAGAGGCCAAGAGACCCAGCACTTC
TRBD2 TRBJ2-7 once TRBV28 CASSVSGRAGEQYF TGTGCCAGCAGTGTTAGCGGGAGGGCTGGGGAGCAGTACTTC
NA TRBJ1-5 few TRBV19 CASRRAGEGSNQPQHF TGTGCCAGTAGGAGGGCAGGGGAGGGGAGCAATCAGCCCCAGCATTTT
NA TRBJ2-1 few TRBV19 CASSLIGGQSRGHEQFF TGTGCCAGTAGTCTCATTGGGGGGCAATCACGGGGGCATGAGCAGTTCTTC
NA TRBJ2-5 few TRBV24-1 CATSDGETQYF TGTGCCACCAGTGATGGAGAGACCCAGTACTTC
TRBD1 TRBJ2-1 many TRBV4-1 CASSQEQGSYNEQFF TGCGCCAGCAGCCAGGAACAGGGGTCCTACAATGAGCAGTTCTTC
NA TRBJ2-1 many TRBV28 CASTLGLNNEQFF TGTGCCAGCACCTTGGGTTTGAACAATGAGCAGTTCTTC
NA TRBJ2-7 NA TRBV29-1 CSDRDLTYEQYF TGCAGCGACCGGGACCTTACCTACGAGCAGTACTTC
NA TRBJ2-7 few TRBV14 CASSRTGRQYF TGTGCCAGCAGCCGCACGGGACGTCAGTACTTC
TRBD2 TRBJ2-3 many TRBV6-1 CASSSHGLAGGADTQYF TGTGCCAGCAGTTCCCACGGACTAGCGGGAGGAGCAGATACGCAGTATTTT
TRBD2 TRBJ2-2 many TRBV28 CASSNLLRKTSGRAGRTGELFF TGTGCCAGCAGCAACTTACTACGGAAGACTAGCGGGAGGGCCGGTAGGACCGGGGAGCTGTTTTTT
NA TRBJ2-7 many TRBV28 CASSSRQAYEQYF TGTGCCAGCAGTTCTCGACAGGCCTACGAGCAGTACTTC
NA TRBJ2-1 many TRBV29-1 CSVEDSLYNEQFF TGCAGCGTTGAAGATAGCCTTTACAATGAGCAGTTCTTC
NA TRBJ2-7 NA TRBV11-2 CASSRLRVEEQYF TGTGCCAGCAGCCGTCTACGGGTTGAAGAGCAGTACTTC
NA TRBJ2-2 many TRBV12-3/TRBV12-4 CASSRTGELFF TGTGCCAGCAGCCGCACCGGGGAGCTGTTTTTT
TRBD1 TRBJ1-4 NA TRBV20-1 CSARDLTGVNEKLFF TGCAGTGCTAGAGATCTGACAGGGGTGAATGAAAAACTGTTTTTT
NA TRBJ2-7 NA TRBV4-1 CASSQGTPSSYDQYF TGCGCCAGCAGCCAAGGGACACCCAGCTCCTACGATCAGTACTTC
NA TRBJ2-7 many TRBV6-1 CASTDGSSYEQYF TGTGCCAGCACCGACGGGAGCTCCTACGAGCAGTACTTC
NA TRBJ1-1 NA TRBV15 CATSRESDTEAFF TGTGCCACCAGCAGAGAATCGGACACTGAAGCTTTCTTT